The 16 T cell receptor beta chains listed next were all sequenced from one sample in a study of T-cell memory formation after mild COVID-19. Via MiXCR, TCRdb re-called the 5' RACE reads, giving one row per CDR3 protein. The sample has 65,000 to 90,000 distinct CDR3 sequences; approximately 14% are singletons. The sequencing input was PBMCs or a T cell subset sorted from them (not recorded which). The receptors here all came from an adult woman who had mild COVID-19 (a few samples of this study predate the infection). Cell type and time point are not known.

The V and J genes are TRBV20-1 and TRBJ2-3; D not resolved. There are 16 residues in the CDR3. V dropped 2 bases and J dropped 6 bases, with 21 bases sitting between them. In germline, CDR1 is DFQATT, CDR2 SNEGSKA (reference sequence). This chain's CDR3 is CSARSYDSFLTDTQYF. Written as DNA, the CDR3 is TGCAGTGCTAGATCTTATGACTCTTTCTTGACGGATACGCAGTATTTT.

For this clonotype: One junction end does not reproduce the germline sequence, and a read error may be involved. The chain is built from TRBV7-3 and TRBJ2-1; D perhaps matches TRBD2 (5 bases). Germline V gene sequence: CDR1 SGHTA, CDR2 FQGTGA. The CDR3 is 15 residues long. The CDR3 bases are TGTGCCAGCAGCTTAGGGAGTGGCTCCCACAATGAGCAGTTCTTC. Translating gives CASSLGSGSHNEQFF. The full variable domain, in which reference TRBV7-3 and TRBJ2-1 provide the parts outside the CDR3, is GAGVSQTPSNKVTEKGKYVELRCDPISGHTALYWYRQSLGQGPEFLIYFQGTGAADDSGLPNDRFFAVRPEGSVSTLKIQRTERGDSAVYLCASSLGSGSHNEQFFGPGTRLTVL.

The rearrangement joins TRBV2 to TRBJ2-7; D is ambiguous. CDR1 is SNHLY and CDR2 is FYNNEI in the germline V gene. The CDR3 runs to 14 residues. Trimming removed 2 bases from V and 7 bases from J, with 15 bases in between. The CDR3 region is CASSEIGPTLEQYF. CDR3 DNA sequence: TGTGCCAGCAGTGAAATCGGTCCCACATTGGAGCAGTACTTC.

In its sample, this clonotype was seen a few times. The gene calls are TRBV13 and TRBJ1-5; D gene unclear. Looked up from germline, CDR1 is PRHDT and CDR2 is FYEKMQ (reference sequence). V lost 2 bases and J 5 bases, leaving 4 bases between the germline ends. The CDR3 is 12 residues long. The CDR3 loop is CASSLLDQPQHF. The CDR3 DNA follows: TGTGCCAGCAGCTTATTGGATCAGCCCCAGCATTTT.

The chain employs TRBV30 and TRBJ2-5, with unresolved D. The CDR3 contains 13 residues. Germline assignment: CDR1 GTSNPN and CDR2 SVGIG (reference sequence). Trimming stripped 0 bases from V and 4 bases from J, with 9 bases between. The CDR3 protein is CAWSVFAGETQYF. The CDR3, as DNA: TGTGCCTGGAGTGTCTTTGCTGGAGAGACCCAGTACTTC. The whole variable domain, remainder taken from reference TRBV30 and TRBJ2-5, is SQTIHQWPATLVQPVGSPLSLECTVEGTSNPNLYWYRQAAGRGLQLLFYSVGIGQISSEVPQNLSASRPQDRQFILSSKKLLLSDSGFYLCAWSVFAGETQYFGPGTRLLVL.

This clonotype has a handful of counts. The rearrangement uses TRBV20-1 and TRBJ2-2, with TRBD1 identical over 10 bases. The V segment lost 6 bases and the J segment 2 bases; nucleotides outside the gene matches: 9. The CDR3 loop spans 16 amino acids. CDR1 DFQATT and CDR2 SNEGSKA come from the germline V gene (reference sequence). The CDR3 loop is CSATSGTGVNTGELFF. In DNA form, the CDR3 reads TGCAGTGCCACCTCCGGGACAGGGGTTAACACCGGGGAGCTGTTTTTT.

This chain links TRBV5-5 with TRBJ2-7; a weak D match, TRBD1 (6 bases). Deletions cut 2 bases from V and 2 bases from J, with 11 bases between. This CDR3 has 14 residues. CDR1 SGHKS and CDR2 YYEKEE come from the germline V gene (reference sequence). CDR3 amino acids: CASSFFRGPYEQYF. In nucleotides, the CDR3 is TGTGCCAGCAGCTTCTTCAGGGGTCCCTACGAGCAGTACTTC.

This clonotype was observed a handful of times. The chain combines TRBV19 with TRBJ2-3; possibly TRBD1 or TRBD2 for D (5 bases each). Germline-derived CDR1 and CDR2 are LNHDA and SQIVND (reference sequence). The CDR3 contains 13 residues. Trimming pared 10 bases from V and 4 bases from J, leaving 15 bases between. The DNA of the CDR3 is TGTGCCATCGGGGACCCGGTGGCAGATACGCAGTATTTT. This translates into CAIGDPVADTQYF.

A single count supports this clonotype. J is TRBJ1-1 and V is TRBV4-1, with D hard to call. Germline lookup yields CDR1 MGHRA and CDR2 YSYEKL. The V gene lost 0 bases and the J gene lost 11 bases, with 10 bases spanning the gap. This CDR3 comprises 12 residues. CDR3 sequence: CASSQENWAAFF. The CDR3 nucleotides read TGCGCCAGCAGCCAAGAGAATTGGGCCGCTTTCTTT.

This clonotype was observed a handful of times. The rearrangement uses TRBV9 and TRBJ2-1; no clear D. V was clipped by 7 bases and J by 3 bases, with 8 bases between them. The CDR3 is 12 residues long. The germline CDR1 and CDR2 sequences are SGDLS and YYNGEE. The CDR3 here is CASSPGYNEQFF. The CDR3 nucleotides are TGTGCCAGCTCCCCGGGCTACAATGAGCAGTTCTTC.

The CDR3 region is CASSPTGTAYEQYF. The CDR3 bases are TGCGCCAGCAGTCCAACCGGGACAGCCTACGAGCAGTACTTC. This chain connects TRBV5-1 to TRBJ2-7, with 7 bases that match TRBD1. Germline V gene data show CDR1 as SGHRS and CDR2 as YFSETQ. V gave up 5 bases and J gave up 2 bases; unmatched junction bases: 7. The length of the CDR3 is 14 residues.

This clonotype appeared a few times. This chain links TRBV10-3 with TRBJ2-3, with 10 bases that match TRBD2. Germline values: CDR1 ENHRY, CDR2 SYGVKD. The CDR3 extends over 15 amino acids. V shed 5 bases and J 1 base; nucleotides not matched to a gene: 3. CDR3 in DNA: TGTGCCATCAGTACCGGGACTAGCGGCACAGATACGCAGTATTTT. Translation gives CAISTGTSGTDTQYF.

CDR3 protein: CSASDRTYEQYF. The CDR3 DNA reads TGCAGTGCTAGCGACAGGACCTACGAGCAGTACTTC. The chain is built from TRBV20-1 and TRBJ2-7; D may be TRBD1 (6 bases). V shed 3 bases and J shed 2 bases, with 8 bases lying between them. This CDR3 is 12 amino acids long. The germline gives CDR1 DFQATT, CDR2 SNEGSKA (reference sequence).

V gene TRBV11-2 combines with J gene TRBJ1-1, with D perhaps matching TRBD1 (5 bases). This CDR3 region has 14 residues. V was shortened by 1 base and J by 2 bases, with 8 bases between the two germline ends. In germline, CDR1 is SGHAT, CDR2 FQNNGV. The CDR3 reads CASSLVGTNTEAFF. DNA for the CDR3: TGTGCCAGCAGCTTAGTGGGGACCAACACTGAAGCTTTCTTT.

The chain couples TRBV7-2 to TRBJ2-6, with a possible D match to TRBD1 (6 bases). Trimming left V 4 bases short and J 4 bases short, with 14 bases between. There are 16 residues in the CDR3. Germline V CDR1 and CDR2: SGHTA, FQGNSA. The CDR3 loop is CASSSDRLPGANVLTF. CDR3 coding DNA: TGTGCCAGCAGCTCCGACAGGTTACCCGGGGCCAACGTCCTGACTTTC. The full variable domain, rest sourced from reference TRBV7-2 and TRBJ2-6, is GAGVSQSPSNKVTEKGKDVELRCDPISGHTALYWYRQSLGQGLEFLIYFQGNSAPDKSGLPSDRFSAERTGGSVSTLTIQRTQQEDSAVYLCASSSDRLPGANVLTFGAGSRLTVL.

Only a few counts were recorded for this clonotype. This chain joins TRBV4-2 and TRBJ2-7; 10 nucleotides align to TRBD1. The CDR3 has 19 residues. CDR1 LGHNA and CDR2 YNFKEQ come from the germline V gene. Trimming removed 2 bases from V and 3 bases from J; junction bases left unmatched: 16. The CDR3 loop is CASSQTLMTGGHLVYEQYF. In DNA, the CDR3 is TGTGCCAGCAGCCAAACCCTTATGACAGGGGGCCACCTAGTCTACGAGCAGTACTTC.